Each of the 18 T cell receptor beta chains below was sequenced from the same sample in a study of cytomegalovirus exposure and HLA in healthy donors. The PCR used 60 Vbeta and 13 Jbeta primers. Some clones are missing from TCRdb's copy, which holds only in-frame ones; the method was immunoSEQ multiplex PCR. The table lists more than 95,000 clones, more than 80% of them singletons, with about 6.3% in the top ten. Sequencing was performed on PBMCs. Source of these receptors: a man in his late teens or twenties in good health and CMV-seronegative.

This chain uses TRBV9 with TRBJ2-1, with D possibly being TRBD2 (6 bases). Germline assignment: CDR1 SGDLS and CDR2 YYNGEE. The V and J ends lost 0 bases and 5 bases respectively, with 6 bases between them. The CDR3 has 13 residues. The CDR3 here is CASSVGLDNEQFF. In nucleotides, the CDR3 is TGTGCCAGCAGCGTAGGACTAGACAATGAGCAGTTCTTC.

The rearrangement uses TRBV7-3 and TRBJ2-7; 7 bases agree with TRBD2. Germline trimming cut 5 bases from V and 1 base from J; bases unmatched to any gene: 23. The CDR3 is 20 amino acids. In germline, CDR1 is SGHTA, CDR2 FQGTGA. In DNA form, the CDR3 reads TGTGCCAGCAGCCCAAGGTCCGCAGGGAAAGCGGGACCCGTATCCTACGAGCAGTACTTC. Amino acid sequence: CASSPRSAGKAGPVSYEQYF. Based on the CDR3 plus reference TRBV7-3 and TRBJ2-7, the full variable domain is GAGVSQTPSNKVTEKGKYVELRCDPISGHTALYWYRQSLGQGPEFLIYFQGTGAADDSGLPNDRFFAVRPEGSVSTLKIQRTERGDSAVYLCASSPRSAGKAGPVSYEQYFGPGTRLTVT.

The chain couples TRBV6-6 to TRBJ2-7; the D gene is possibly TRBD1 (5 bases). The CDR3 extends over 13 amino acids. V was cut by 3 bases and J by 3 bases, with 9 bases left in between. Germline CDR1 and CDR2: MNHNY and SVGAGI (reference sequence). CDR3 in amino acids: CASSYIDSYEQYF. CDR3 coding DNA: TGTGCCAGCAGTTATATCGACAGCTACGAGCAGTACTTC.

The chain's CDR3 is CASSPRDGWGLTTEAFF. The DNA for the CDR3 is TGTGCCAGCTCACCCCGCGACGGTTGGGGCTTGACCACTGAAGCTTTCTTT. This chain joins TRBV18 and TRBJ1-1, with a possible D match to TRBD1 (5 bases). This CDR3 is built from 17 residues. CDR1 and CDR2 from the germline V gene are KGHSH and LQKENI. Between the trimmed V and J ends, which lost 3 bases and 4 bases, there was a span of 21 bases.

The rearrangement uses TRBV25-1 and TRBJ1-1; D may be TRBD1 (5 bases). Germline CDR1 MGHDK, CDR2 SYGVNS. V lost 4 bases and J lost 3, with 9 bases in between. This CDR3 is 13 amino acids long. The CDR3 sequence: CASSGTSHTEAFF. The CDR3 nucleotides are TGTGCCAGCAGTGGGACAAGTCACACTGAAGCTTTCTTT. Full variable domain (missing parts from reference TRBV25-1 and TRBJ1-1): EADIYQTPRYLVIGTGKKITLECSQTMGHDKMYWYQQDPGMELHLIHYSYGVNSTEKGDLSSESTVSRIRTEHFPLTLESARPSHTSQYLCASSGTSHTEAFFGQGTRLTVV.

The rearrangement links TRBV6-6 to TRBJ2-2, with TRBD2 matching over 8 bases. Germline CDR1 and CDR2: MNHNY and SVGAGI (reference sequence). The CDR3 runs 16 residues. The V gene end was trimmed by 5 bases and the J gene end by 1 base; junction bases not matched to a gene: 6. CDR3 sequence: CASSPQGTRNTGELFF. The CDR3, as DNA: TGTGCCAGCAGTCCCCAGGGGACTAGGAACACCGGGGAGCTGTTTTTT.

In this sample, this clone turned up once. V is TRBV7-7 and J is TRBJ2-2; 9 bases match TRBD2. The germline V gene encodes CDR1 SSHAT and CDR2 FNYEAQ (reference sequence). The CDR3 is 15 residues long. With V trimmed by 4 bases and J by 5 bases, 5 bases remained unmatched. CDR3 in DNA: TGTGCCAGCAGCTGGGGACTAGCAGGGACCGGGGAGCTGTTTTTT. Residues: CASSWGLAGTGELFF.

The chain employs TRBV10-1 and TRBJ2-5; no definite D call. V was clipped by 0 bases and J by 0 bases, with 8 bases between them. Germline V lookup: CDR1 WNHNN, CDR2 SYGVQD (reference sequence). The CDR3 length is 15 residues. The CDR3 here is CASSESRHNQETQYF. The CDR3 DNA is TGCGCCAGCAGTGAGTCGAGACACAACCAAGAGACCCAGTACTTC.

V and J are TRBV10-2 and TRBJ1-1; a possible D gene is TRBD1 (5 bases). Trimming stripped 6 bases from V and 0 bases from J, with 14 bases between. The CDR3 has 15 amino acids. Germline CDR1 is WSHSY and CDR2 is SAAADI. The CDR3 DNA reads as TGCGCCAGCAGCGCTTCGGGGGGGATGAACACTGAAGCTTTCTTT. It codes for CASSASGGMNTEAFF.

The V gene is TRBV6-5, the J gene TRBJ2-7; D is unresolved. Trimming stripped 6 bases from V and 3 bases from J, with 15 bases between. The CDR3 sequence is 14 residues long. The germline gives CDR1 MNHEY, CDR2 SVGAGI. The CDR3 is CASRNPEPLYEQYF. The DNA for the CDR3 is TGTGCCAGCAGGAATCCTGAGCCCCTCTACGAGCAGTACTTC.

This clone has more than one count but fewer than ten. V is TRBV5-8 and J is TRBJ1-2, with D possibly matching TRBD1 (5 bases). The germline V gene has CDR1 SGHTS and CDR2 YDEGEE. CDR3 length: 12 amino acids. V dropped 2 bases and J dropped 8 bases, with 10 bases sitting between them. For the CDR3, the DNA is TGTGCCAGCAGCTTTCAGGGATGGGGCTACACCTTC. This translates into CASSFQGWGYTF.

This sequence joins TRBV18 and TRBJ2-2; D is unclear. With 3 bases removed from V and 2 bases from J, the gap between germline ends came to 4 bases. Germline V lookup: CDR1 KGHSH, CDR2 LQKENI. The CDR3 contains 13 residues. CDR3 protein: CASSPRNTGELFF. CDR3 in DNA: TGTGCCAGCTCACCGCGTAACACCGGGGAGCTGTTTTTT. Filled out from reference TRBV18 and TRBJ2-2, the complete variable domain reads NAGVMQNPRHLVRRRGQEARLRCSPMKGHSHVYWYRQLPEEGLKFMVYLQKENIIDESGMPKERFSAEFPKEGPSILRIQQVVRGDSAAYFCASSPRNTGELFFGEGSRLTVL.

This clone was observed once. The chain combines TRBV2 with TRBJ2-7; D ambiguous. The CDR3 consists of 14 residues. Germline lookup yields CDR1 SNHLY and CDR2 FYNNEI. Trimming stripped 1 base from V and 3 bases from J, with 10 bases between. CDR3: CASSEEPLIYEQYF. In DNA form, the CDR3 reads TGTGCCAGCAGTGAAGAGCCCCTGATCTACGAGCAGTACTTC.

This chain uses TRBV6-6 with TRBJ1-1; D is unclear. The CDR3 length is 14 residues. With 4 bases removed from V and 4 bases from J, the gap between germline ends came to 13 bases. Germline V gives CDR1 MNHNY, CDR2 SVGAGI (reference sequence). The CDR3 DNA sequence: TGTGCCAGCAGTTTACAGAGGGCCGGCACTGAAGCTTTCTTT. As protein: CASSLQRAGTEAFF.

The genes are TRBV13 and TRBJ2-3; 12 bases are shared with TRBD2. Germline V gene sequence: CDR1 PRHDT, CDR2 FYEKMQ (reference sequence). Trimming took 2 bases from V and 1 from J; bases not matched to a gene: 7. This CDR3 contains 18 residues. The CDR3 sequence is CASSLRPWTSGGTDTQYF. In nucleotides, the CDR3 is TGTGCCAGCAGCTTAAGGCCCTGGACTAGCGGGGGCACAGATACGCAGTATTTT.

The V and J genes are TRBV15 and TRBJ1-5; D is uncertain. V dropped 9 bases and J dropped 6 bases, with 21 bases sitting between them. The CDR3 sequence is 15 residues long. Germline V lookup: CDR1 LNHNV, CDR2 YYDKDF (reference sequence). The CDR3 bases are TGTGCCACAAAGGCAGGAGGCCTTGGAGGTCAGCCCCAGCATTTT. Protein product: CATKAGGLGGQPQHF.

The chain couples TRBV25-1 to TRBJ2-3; 12 bases fit TRBD2. Germline V gene sequence: CDR1 MGHDK, CDR2 SYGVNS. The ends lost 2 bases at V and 6 bases at J; junction bases unmatched: 6. This CDR3 is 16 amino acids long. The CDR3 DNA follows: TGTGCCAGCAGTGAAGATACTAGCGGGAGGTCGGATACGCAGTATTTT. This translates into CASSEDTSGRSDTQYF.

The chain combines TRBV11-3 with TRBJ2-3; 9 bases line up with TRBD2. The CDR3 covers 16 residues. Germline V gives CDR1 SGHNT, CDR2 YENEEA. V shed 5 bases and J 6 bases; nucleotides not matched to a gene: 12. CDR3 coding DNA: TGTGCCAGCAGCCTCCGGGGGCGGGAGGGCCGGGATACGCAGTATTTT. Translating gives CASSLRGREGRDTQYF.